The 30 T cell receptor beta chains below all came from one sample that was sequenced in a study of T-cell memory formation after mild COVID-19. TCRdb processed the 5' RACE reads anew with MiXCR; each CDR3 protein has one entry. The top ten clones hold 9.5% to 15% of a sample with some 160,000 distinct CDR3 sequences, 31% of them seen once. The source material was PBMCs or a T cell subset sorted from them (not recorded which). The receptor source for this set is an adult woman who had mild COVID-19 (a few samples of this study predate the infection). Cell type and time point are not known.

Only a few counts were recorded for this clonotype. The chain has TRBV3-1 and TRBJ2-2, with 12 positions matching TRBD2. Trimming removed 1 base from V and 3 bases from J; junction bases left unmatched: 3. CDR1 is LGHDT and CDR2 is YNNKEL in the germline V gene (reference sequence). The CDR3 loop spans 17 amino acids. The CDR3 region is CASSQVRLAGDTGELFF. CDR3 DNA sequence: TGTGCCAGCAGCCAAGTAAGACTAGCGGGAGACACCGGGGAGCTGTTTTTT.

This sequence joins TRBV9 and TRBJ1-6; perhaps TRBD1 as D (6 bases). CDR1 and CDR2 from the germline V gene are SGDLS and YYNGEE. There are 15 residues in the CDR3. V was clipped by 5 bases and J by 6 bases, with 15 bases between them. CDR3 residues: CASSDRLSPNSPLHF. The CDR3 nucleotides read TGTGCCAGCAGTGACAGGCTGAGCCCTAATTCACCCCTCCACTTT.

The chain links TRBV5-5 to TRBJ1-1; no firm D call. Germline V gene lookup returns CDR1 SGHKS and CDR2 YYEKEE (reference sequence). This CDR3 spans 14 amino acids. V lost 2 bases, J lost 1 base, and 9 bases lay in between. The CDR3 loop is CASSLSGRNTEAFF. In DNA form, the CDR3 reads TGTGCCAGCAGCTTATCCGGACGGAACACTGAAGCTTTCTTT.

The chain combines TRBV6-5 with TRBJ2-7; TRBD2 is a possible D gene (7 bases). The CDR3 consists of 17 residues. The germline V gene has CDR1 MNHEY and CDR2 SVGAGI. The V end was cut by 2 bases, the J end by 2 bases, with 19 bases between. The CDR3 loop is CASSYSGDAGAAYEQYF. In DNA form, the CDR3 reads TGTGCCAGCAGTTACAGCGGGGATGCGGGGGCCGCCTACGAGCAGTACTTC.

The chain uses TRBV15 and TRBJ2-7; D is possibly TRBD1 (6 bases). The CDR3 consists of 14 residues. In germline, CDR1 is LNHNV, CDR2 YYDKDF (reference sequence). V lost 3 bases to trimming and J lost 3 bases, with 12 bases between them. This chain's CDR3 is CATSRKDSYYEQYF. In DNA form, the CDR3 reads TGTGCCACCAGCAGGAAGGACAGCTACTACGAGCAGTACTTC.

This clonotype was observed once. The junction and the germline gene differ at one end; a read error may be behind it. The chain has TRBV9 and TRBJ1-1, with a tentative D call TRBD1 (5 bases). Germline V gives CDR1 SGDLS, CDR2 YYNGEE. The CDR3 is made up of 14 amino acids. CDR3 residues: CASSVAGAKAPILF. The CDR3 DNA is TGTGCCAGCAGCGTAGCTGGGGCCAAGGCACCCATTCTGTTT.

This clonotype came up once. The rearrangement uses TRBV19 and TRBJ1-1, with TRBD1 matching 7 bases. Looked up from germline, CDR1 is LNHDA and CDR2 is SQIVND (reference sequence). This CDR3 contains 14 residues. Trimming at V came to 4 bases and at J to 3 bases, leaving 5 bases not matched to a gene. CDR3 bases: TGTGCCAGTAGTAGGCGACAGGGCGACACTGAAGCTTTCTTT. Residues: CASSRRQGDTEAFF.

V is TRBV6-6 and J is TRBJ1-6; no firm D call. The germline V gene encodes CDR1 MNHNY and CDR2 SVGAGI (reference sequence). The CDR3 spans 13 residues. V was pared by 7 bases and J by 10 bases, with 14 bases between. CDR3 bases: TGTGCCAGCACCGAGGGAGAAGACTCACCCCTCCACTTT. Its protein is CASTEGEDSPLHF.

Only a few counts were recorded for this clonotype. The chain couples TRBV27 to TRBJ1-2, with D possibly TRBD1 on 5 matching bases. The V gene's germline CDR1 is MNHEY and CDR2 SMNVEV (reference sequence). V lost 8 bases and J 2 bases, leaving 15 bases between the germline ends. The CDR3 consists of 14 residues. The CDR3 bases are TGTGCCAGCTCTCAGGGTTCCCTAAACTATGGCTACACCTTC. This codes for CASSQGSLNYGYTF.

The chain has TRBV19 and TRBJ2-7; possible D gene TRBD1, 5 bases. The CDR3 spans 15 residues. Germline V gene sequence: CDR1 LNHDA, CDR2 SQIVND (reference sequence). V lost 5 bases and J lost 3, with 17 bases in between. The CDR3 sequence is CASSWAGQGFYEQYF. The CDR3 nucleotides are TGTGCCAGTAGTTGGGCCGGGCAGGGTTTCTACGAGCAGTACTTC.

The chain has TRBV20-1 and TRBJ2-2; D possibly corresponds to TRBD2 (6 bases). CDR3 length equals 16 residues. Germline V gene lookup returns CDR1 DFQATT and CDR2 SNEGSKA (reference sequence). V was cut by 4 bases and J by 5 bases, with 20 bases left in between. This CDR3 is CSAIPRERAETGELFF. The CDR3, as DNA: TGCAGTGCTATCCCTCGCGAGCGGGCTGAGACCGGGGAGCTGTTTTTT.

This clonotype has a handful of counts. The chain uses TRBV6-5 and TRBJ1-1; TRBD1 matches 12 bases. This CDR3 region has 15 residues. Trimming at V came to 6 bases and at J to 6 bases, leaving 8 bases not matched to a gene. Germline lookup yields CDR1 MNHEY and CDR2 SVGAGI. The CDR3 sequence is CASSGTGGALAEAFF. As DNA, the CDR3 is TGTGCCAGCAGCGGGACAGGGGGCGCGTTGGCTGAAGCTTTCTTT.

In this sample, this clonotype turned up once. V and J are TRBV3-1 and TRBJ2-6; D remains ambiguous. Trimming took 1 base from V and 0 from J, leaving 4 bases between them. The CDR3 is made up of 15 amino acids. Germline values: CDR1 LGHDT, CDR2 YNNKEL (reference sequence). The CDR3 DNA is TGTGCCAGCAGCCAAGCCAGCTCTGGGGCCAACGTCCTGACTTTC. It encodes CASSQASSGANVLTF.

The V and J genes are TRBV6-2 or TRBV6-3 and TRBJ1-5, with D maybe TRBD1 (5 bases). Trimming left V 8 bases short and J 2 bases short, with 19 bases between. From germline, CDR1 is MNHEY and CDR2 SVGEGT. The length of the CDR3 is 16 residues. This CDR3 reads CASGADRLFGNQPQHF. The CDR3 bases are TGTGCCAGCGGTGCCGACAGACTCTTCGGCAATCAGCCCCAGCATTTT.

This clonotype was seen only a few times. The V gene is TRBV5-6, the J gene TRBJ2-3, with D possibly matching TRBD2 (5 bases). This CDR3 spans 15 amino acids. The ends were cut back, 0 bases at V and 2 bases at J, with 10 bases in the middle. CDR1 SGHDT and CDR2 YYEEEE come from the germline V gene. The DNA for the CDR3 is TGTGCCAGCAGCTTGGTCTCGGGAAACACAGATACGCAGTATTTT. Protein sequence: CASSLVSGNTDTQYF.

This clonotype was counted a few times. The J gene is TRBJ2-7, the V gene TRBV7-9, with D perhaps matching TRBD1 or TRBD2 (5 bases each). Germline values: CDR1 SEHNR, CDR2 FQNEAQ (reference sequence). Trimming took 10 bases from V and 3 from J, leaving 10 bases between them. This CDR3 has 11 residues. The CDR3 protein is CATGTHYEQYF. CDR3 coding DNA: TGTGCCACCGGGACGCACTACGAGCAGTACTTC.

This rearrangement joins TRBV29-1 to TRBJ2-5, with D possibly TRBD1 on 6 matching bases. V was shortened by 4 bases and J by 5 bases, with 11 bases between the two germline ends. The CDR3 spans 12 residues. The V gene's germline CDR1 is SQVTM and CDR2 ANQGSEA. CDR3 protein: CSVGGQQETQYF. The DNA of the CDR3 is TGCAGCGTTGGCGGACAGCAGGAGACCCAGTACTTC. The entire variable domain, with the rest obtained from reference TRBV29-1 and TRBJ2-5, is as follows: SAVISQKPSRDICQRGTSLTIQCQVDSQVTMMFWYRQQPGQSLTLIATANQGSEATYESGFVIDKFPISRPNLTFSTLTVSNMSPEDSSIYLCSVGGQQETQYFGPGTRLLVL.

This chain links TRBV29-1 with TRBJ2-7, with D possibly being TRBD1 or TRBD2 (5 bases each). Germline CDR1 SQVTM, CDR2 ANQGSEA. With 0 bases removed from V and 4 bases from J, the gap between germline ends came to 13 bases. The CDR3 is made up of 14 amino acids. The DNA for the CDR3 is TGCAGCGTTGAAGAATCGGGACCCTTTTACGAGCAGTACTTC. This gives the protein CSVEESGPFYEQYF.

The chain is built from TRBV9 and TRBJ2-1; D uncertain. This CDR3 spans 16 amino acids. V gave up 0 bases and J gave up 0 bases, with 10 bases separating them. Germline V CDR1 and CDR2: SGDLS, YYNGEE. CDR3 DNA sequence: TGTGCCAGCAGCGTAGCTTTACTTAGCTCCTACAATGAGCAGTTCTTC. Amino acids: CASSVALLSSYNEQFF.

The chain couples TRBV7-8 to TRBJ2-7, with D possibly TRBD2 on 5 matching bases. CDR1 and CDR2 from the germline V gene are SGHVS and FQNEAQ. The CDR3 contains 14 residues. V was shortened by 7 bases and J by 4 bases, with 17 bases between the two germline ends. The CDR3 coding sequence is TGTGCCAGCAACACCAACGGGGTAGGGTACGAGCAGTACTTC. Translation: CASNTNGVGYEQYF.

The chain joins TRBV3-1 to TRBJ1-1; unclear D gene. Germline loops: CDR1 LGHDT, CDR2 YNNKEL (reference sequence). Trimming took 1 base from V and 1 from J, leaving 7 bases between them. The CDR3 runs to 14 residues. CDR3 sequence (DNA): TGTGCCAGCAGCCAAGGGGGATGGAACACTGAAGCTTTCTTT. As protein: CASSQGGWNTEAFF.

This chain's CDR3 is CATSDPTGVGANVLTF. In nucleotides, the CDR3 is TGTGCCACCAGTGACCCCACAGGGGTTGGGGCCAACGTCCTGACTTTC. The J gene is TRBJ2-6, the V gene TRBV24-1; 7 nucleotides align to TRBD1. V lost 4 bases to trimming and J lost 3 bases; unmatched junction nucleotides: 5. The germline V gene encodes CDR1 KGHDR and CDR2 SFDVKD. The CDR3 loop spans 16 amino acids.

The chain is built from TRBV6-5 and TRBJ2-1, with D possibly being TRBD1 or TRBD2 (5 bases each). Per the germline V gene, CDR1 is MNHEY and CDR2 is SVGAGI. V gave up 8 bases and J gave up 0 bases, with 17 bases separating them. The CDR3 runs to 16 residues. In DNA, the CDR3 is TGTGCCAGCTTAGGTCGGGGCCCCGGCTCCTACAATGAGCAGTTCTTC. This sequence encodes CASLGRGPGSYNEQFF.

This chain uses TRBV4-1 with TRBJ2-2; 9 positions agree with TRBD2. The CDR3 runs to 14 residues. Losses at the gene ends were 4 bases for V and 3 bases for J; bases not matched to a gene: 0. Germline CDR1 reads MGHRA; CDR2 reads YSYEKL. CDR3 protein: CASSLAGDTGELFF. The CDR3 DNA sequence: TGCGCCAGCAGCCTAGCGGGGGACACCGGGGAGCTGTTTTTT.

The CDR3 sequence: CASSLGNGYTF. CDR3 coding DNA: TGTGCCAGCAGCTTGGGCAATGGCTACACCTTC. This chain uses TRBV5-6 with TRBJ1-2; D is uncertain. The CDR3 is made up of 11 amino acids. The germline V gene has CDR1 SGHDT and CDR2 YYEEEE. V was trimmed by 0 bases and J by 6 bases, leaving 3 bases between them.

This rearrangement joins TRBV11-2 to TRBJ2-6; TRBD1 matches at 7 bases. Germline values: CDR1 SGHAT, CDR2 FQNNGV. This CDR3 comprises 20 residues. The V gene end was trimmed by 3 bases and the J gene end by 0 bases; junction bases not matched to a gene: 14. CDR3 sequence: CASSFQPGQLLSSGANVLTF. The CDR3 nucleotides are TGTGCCAGCAGCTTCCAACCGGGACAGTTACTAAGCTCTGGGGCCAACGTCCTGACTTTC.

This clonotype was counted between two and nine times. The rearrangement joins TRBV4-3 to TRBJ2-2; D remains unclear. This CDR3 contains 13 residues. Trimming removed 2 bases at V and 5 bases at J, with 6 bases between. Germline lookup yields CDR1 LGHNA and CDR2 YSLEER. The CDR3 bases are TGCGCCAGCAGCCAAAAGGGTACCGGGGAGCTGTTTTTT. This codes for CASSQKGTGELFF.

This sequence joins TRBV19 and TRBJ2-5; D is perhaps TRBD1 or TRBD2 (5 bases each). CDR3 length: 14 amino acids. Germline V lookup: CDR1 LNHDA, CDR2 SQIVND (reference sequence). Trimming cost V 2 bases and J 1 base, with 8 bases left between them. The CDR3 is CASSIRGRQETQYF. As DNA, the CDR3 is TGTGCCAGTAGTATAAGGGGACGCCAAGAGACCCAGTACTTC.

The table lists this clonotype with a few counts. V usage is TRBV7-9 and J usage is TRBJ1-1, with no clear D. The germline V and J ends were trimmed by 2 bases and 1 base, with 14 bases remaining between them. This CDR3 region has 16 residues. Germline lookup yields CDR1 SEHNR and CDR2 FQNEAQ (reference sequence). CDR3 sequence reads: CASSLYGRRANTEAFF. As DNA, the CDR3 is TGTGCCAGCAGCTTATACGGAAGGCGTGCGAACACTGAAGCTTTCTTT.

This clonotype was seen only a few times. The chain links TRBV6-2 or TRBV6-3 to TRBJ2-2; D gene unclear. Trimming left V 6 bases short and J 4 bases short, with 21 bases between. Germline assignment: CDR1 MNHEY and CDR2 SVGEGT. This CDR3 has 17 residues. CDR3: CASRGLRIDISTGELFF. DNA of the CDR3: TGTGCCAGCAGGGGGTTACGGATAGACATCTCCACCGGGGAGCTGTTTTTT.